One T cell receptor (beta chain) is described in this entry. What it binds is unknown. This record comes from a study of somatic mutations in cytotoxic T cells in rheumatoid arthritis. Study outcomes and limitations: Antigens targeted by the expanded CD8+ clones were unknown.

Assay: immunoSEQ multiplex PCR; the TCRdb copy retains only in-frame clones and omits some. The sample records some 30,000 clones, 75% to 90% being singletons. Germline values: CDR1 SGDLS, CDR2 YYNGEE. This CDR3 region has 16 residues. V dropped 3 bases and J dropped 4; count of bases not matched to a gene: 9. What was sequenced was CD8+ T cells sorted from blood. This TCR was sampled from an adult with rheumatoid arthritis. This chain uses TRBV9 with TRBJ1-2; 10 positions agree with TRBD1. The CDR3 nucleotides are TGTGCCAGCAGCGCCCGCCGGGACAGGGGACCCTATGGCTACACCTTC. It encodes CASSARRDRGPYGYTF.